What follows are 17 T cell receptor beta chains derived from one specimen sequenced in a study of blood T cell repertoires in COVID-19 (dated by TCRdb to about 2020). Library prep was done by the immunoSEQ multiplex PCR assay. What TCRdb holds here is the immuneACCESS table cut down to in-frame rearrangements. Part of the clones is not present; checked against another copy, under half of the missing clones reflect an unresolved V gene, and the others are unexplained. The sample includes just under 350,000 clones, with 87% observed a single time. Jointly, the top ten make up under 6.5% of the sample. The sequencing input was peripheral blood. These receptors were collected from a woman in her forties or fifties with COVID-19, enrolled during active disease.

The V and J genes are TRBV28 and TRBJ2-7, with 7 bases aligning to TRBD2. V shed 3 bases and J 2 bases; nucleotides not matched to a gene: 4. Germline CDR1 is MDHEN and CDR2 is SYDVKM. The CDR3 runs to 14 residues. The CDR3 sequence: CASSLGGLTYEQYF. The CDR3 nucleotides read TGTGCCAGCAGTTTGGGAGGGCTGACCTACGAGCAGTACTTC. Supplemented by reference TRBV28 and TRBJ2-7, the full variable domain reads DVKVTQSSRYLVKRTGEKVFLECVQDMDHENMFWYRQDPGLGLRLIYFSYDVKMKEKGDIPEGYSVSREKKERFSLILESASTNQTSMYLCASSLGGLTYEQYFGPGTRLTVT.

A single count supports this clone. This rearrangement joins TRBV5-6 to TRBJ2-1, with TRBD2 identical over 9 bases. The V gene end was trimmed by 0 bases and the J gene end by 12 bases; junction bases not matched to a gene: 13. Germline values: CDR1 SGHDT, CDR2 YYEEEE. The CDR3 spans 16 residues. The CDR3: CASSLGLAAYNDGQFF. The CDR3 region has the DNA TGTGCCAGCAGCTTGGGACTAGCGGCCTACAATGACGGGCAGTTCTTC. Full variable domain (rest looked up from reference TRBV5-6 and TRBJ2-1): DAGVTQSPTHLIKTRGQQVTLRCSPKSGHDTVSWYQQALGQGPQFIFQYYEEEERQRGNFPDRFSGHQFPNYSSELNVNALLLGDSALYLCASSLGLAAYNDGQFFGPGTRLTVL.

The chain recombines TRBV2 with TRBJ2-5, with TRBD2 matching 12 bases. This CDR3 is built from 13 residues. Germline CDR1 is SNHLY and CDR2 is FYNNEI. The V gene end was trimmed by 7 bases and the J gene end by 5 bases; junction bases not matched to a gene: 2. The CDR3 reads CASTLAGGETQYF. Here the CDR3 DNA reads TGTGCCAGCACCCTAGCGGGAGGGGAGACCCAGTACTTC.

The chain has TRBV7-2 and TRBJ2-1; D gene uncertain. V was clipped by 5 bases and J by 1 base, with 15 bases between them. Germline loops: CDR1 SGHTA, CDR2 FQGNSA. The CDR3 has 16 residues. The CDR3 sequence: CASSPRVAESYNEQFF. DNA of the CDR3: TGTGCCAGCAGCCCCCGGGTTGCGGAATCCTACAATGAGCAGTTCTTC.

The chain carries TRBV30 and TRBJ2-1, with 9 bases fitting TRBD2. The germline gives CDR1 GTSNPN, CDR2 SVGIG (reference sequence). The junction had 13 bases not matched to a gene; V was cut back by 3 bases and J by 4 bases. The CDR3 has 17 residues. This CDR3 reads CAWSATRAGGRYNEQFF. The CDR3 nucleotides are TGTGCCTGGAGCGCAACCAGGGCGGGAGGGAGGTACAATGAGCAGTTCTTC. Based on the CDR3 plus reference TRBV30 and TRBJ2-1, the full variable domain is SQTIHQWPATLVQPVGSPLSLECTVEGTSNPNLYWYRQAAGRGLQLLFYSVGIGQISSEVPQNLSASRPQDRQFILSSKKLLLSDSGFYLCAWSATRAGGRYNEQFFGPGTRLTVL.

The genes are TRBV3-1 (or the pseudogene TRBV3-2) and TRBJ2-2, with TRBD2 matching 10 bases. The CDR3 is 16 amino acids. Unmatched junction bases numbered 5, after V lost 7 bases and J lost 0 bases. Germline-derived CDR1 and CDR2 are LGHDT and YNNKEL (reference sequence). The CDR3 spells CASNLLAGSNTGELFF. In DNA form, the CDR3 reads TGTGCCAGCAACCTACTAGCGGGATCGAACACCGGGGAGCTGTTTTTT.

The chain joins TRBV7-2 to TRBJ2-7; 7 nucleotides line up with TRBD1. The V gene's germline CDR1 is SGHTA and CDR2 FQGNSA. Losses at the gene ends were 4 bases for V and 3 bases for J; bases not matched to a gene: 9. The CDR3 totals 15 residues. The CDR3 DNA reads as TGTGCCAGCAGCTATGACAGGGCGGGTATCTACGAGCAGTACTTC. Amino acids: CASSYDRAGIYEQYF.

The chain uses TRBV5-1 and TRBJ2-7; 9 nucleotides align to TRBD1. There are 13 residues in the CDR3. The J segment lost 6 bases and the V segment lost 4 bases, leaving 5 bases of the junction unmatched. CDR1 and CDR2 (germline): SGHRS, YFSETQ. The CDR3 DNA follows: TGCGCCAGCAGCGGGGGACAGGGACCCGAGCAGTACTTC. Its protein product is CASSGGQGPEQYF.

The chain is built from TRBV19 and TRBJ2-5; maybe TRBD1 (6 bases). V was pared by 7 bases and J by 3 bases, with 12 bases between. Germline V gene lookup returns CDR1 LNHDA and CDR2 SQIVND (reference sequence). The CDR3 extends over 13 amino acids. The CDR3 loop reads CASTREGEETQYF. The CDR3 bases are TGTGCCAGTACCCGAGAGGGGGAAGAGACCCAGTACTTC.

This chain uses TRBV7-2 with TRBJ2-1; D unclear. The CDR3 sequence is 14 residues long. Germline CDR1 reads SGHTA; CDR2 reads FQGNSA. V lost 8 bases, J lost 1 base, and 12 bases lay in between. CDR3 sequence: CASLGVNSYNEQFF. CDR3 coding DNA: TGTGCCAGCCTAGGAGTAAATTCCTACAATGAGCAGTTCTTC.

This chain connects TRBV2 to TRBJ1-2; the match to TRBD1 covers 9 bases. This CDR3 is built from 19 residues. With V trimmed by 4 bases and J by 3 bases, 18 bases remained unmatched. Per the germline V gene, CDR1 is SNHLY and CDR2 is FYNNEI. CDR3 DNA: TGTGCCAGCAGTGCGAGCAACGCGGGACAGGGCTCTTCCTACTATGGCTACACCTTC. Translation: CASSASNAGQGSSYYGYTF.

This sequence joins TRBV29-1 and TRBJ2-1; possibly TRBD1 for D (5 bases). This CDR3 region has 13 residues. Germline V lookup: CDR1 SQVTM, CDR2 ANQGSEA. V lost 2 bases, J lost 5 bases, and 10 bases lay in between. The CDR3: CSVEWTRNNEQFF. The CDR3 bases are TGCAGCGTTGAATGGACAAGAAACAATGAGCAGTTCTTC.

The chain employs TRBV7-2 and TRBJ2-2; TRBD2 might be the D (6 bases). CDR3 length: 16 amino acids. Per germline, CDR1 SGHTA and CDR2 FQGNSA. V was shortened by 5 bases and J by 2 bases, with 15 bases between the two germline ends. The CDR3 here is CASSRTRGLNTGELFF. CDR3 bases: TGTGCCAGCAGCCGTACACGGGGACTTAACACCGGGGAGCTGTTTTTT.

The chain has TRBV7-2 and TRBJ1-3; maybe TRBD1 (5 bases). Germline lookup yields CDR1 SGHTA and CDR2 FQGNSA. The germline V and J ends were trimmed by 5 bases and 8 bases, with 19 bases remaining between them. The CDR3 is 15 residues long. The CDR3: CASSQAGTRSDTIYF. The CDR3 DNA reads TGTGCCAGCAGCCAGGCGGGGACTCGGTCGGACACCATATATTTT.

CDR3 amino acids: CASSRLLAGVMFF. As DNA, the CDR3 is TGTGCCAGCAGCCGCCTACTAGCGGGAGTGATGTTCTTC. The chain joins TRBV12-3 or TRBV12-4 to TRBJ2-1, with 11 bases lining up with TRBD2. The CDR3 contains 13 residues. J lost 15 bases, V lost 6 bases, and 10 bases had no gene match.

The chain carries TRBV5-1 and TRBJ1-1; D uncertain. From germline, CDR1 is SGHRS and CDR2 YFSETQ. The V and J ends lost 0 bases and 1 base respectively, with 7 bases between them. The CDR3 length is 14 residues. CDR3 protein: CASSLAQQNTEAFF. The CDR3 nucleotides are TGCGCCAGCAGCTTGGCACAGCAGAACACTGAAGCTTTCTTT.

The rearrangement uses TRBV30 and TRBJ2-1; D is unresolved. V lost 4 bases to trimming and J lost 5 bases, with 6 bases between them. CDR3 size: 11 residues. The germline V gene has CDR1 GTSNPN and CDR2 SVGIG (reference sequence). This CDR3 is CAWTQNNEQFF. In nucleotides, the CDR3 is TGTGCCTGGACCCAAAACAATGAGCAGTTCTTC.